The 6 T cell receptor beta chains given below trace back to one sample, sequenced in a study of cytotoxic CD8 clonotypes in ibrutinib-treated CLL. Assay: immunoSEQ multiplex PCR; the TCRdb copy retains only in-frame clones and omits some. The sample records under 200,000 clones, around 80% being singletons. The source was PBMCs, collected after 24 months of ibrutinib treatment. These TCRs come from a human donor with chronic lymphocytic leukemia.

The chain joins TRBV6-5 to TRBJ1-2; D gene uncertain. The V gene's germline CDR1 is MNHEY and CDR2 SVGAGI. V shed 3 bases and J shed 4 bases, with 12 bases lying between them. This CDR3 contains 14 residues. CDR3 in DNA: TGTGCCAGCAGTTATAGTCCTCCGGGCTATGGCTACACCTTC. Translating it yields CASSYSPPGYGYTF.

This clone was recorded many times. The chain combines TRBV19 with TRBJ2-3; no clear D. V was cut by 2 bases and J by 6 bases, with 6 bases left in between. The CDR3 is 12 amino acids. Germline CDR1 reads LNHDA; CDR2 reads SQIVND (reference sequence). The CDR3 nucleotides are TGTGCCAGTAGTATATGGGCGGATACGCAGTATTTT. Translation: CASSIWADTQYF. Based on the CDR3 plus reference TRBV19 and TRBJ2-3, the full variable domain is DGGITQSPKYLFRKEGQNVTLSCEQNLNHDAMYWYRQDPGQGLRLIYYSQIVNDFQKGDIAEGYSVSREKKESFPLTVTSAQKNPTAFYLCASSIWADTQYFGPGTRLTVL.

V usage is TRBV5-6 and J usage is TRBJ2-1; 13 nucleotides match TRBD2. After removal of 5 bases from V and 0 bases from J, the junction contained 5 bases not matched to a gene. Germline V gives CDR1 SGHDT, CDR2 YYEEEE. This CDR3 is 17 amino acids long. CDR3 sequence: CASRMGLAGSSYNEQFF. DNA for the CDR3: TGTGCCAGCAGAATGGGACTAGCGGGGAGCTCCTACAATGAGCAGTTCTTC. Filled out from reference TRBV5-6 and TRBJ2-1, the complete variable domain reads DAGVTQSPTHLIKTRGQQVTLRCSPKSGHDTVSWYQQALGQGPQFIFQYYEEEERQRGNFPDRFSGHQFPNYSSELNVNALLLGDSALYLCASRMGLAGSSYNEQFFGPGTRLTVL.

V gene TRBV6-1 combines with J gene TRBJ1-1, with D possibly matching TRBD1 (6 bases). Germline CDR1 reads MNHNS; CDR2 reads SASEGT. The V end lost 3 bases, the J end lost 1 base, and 12 bases lay between the germline ends. This CDR3 region has 15 residues. The CDR3 sequence is CASSDYRDRNTEAFF. Written as DNA, the CDR3 is TGTGCCAGCAGTGACTACAGGGATCGGAACACTGAAGCTTTCTTT.

The chain couples TRBV18 to TRBJ1-4, with 8 bases lining up with TRBD1. CDR1 and CDR2 from the germline V gene are KGHSH and LQKENI. J gave up 2 bases and V 3 bases, and 5 bases lay outside the gene matches. CDR3 length equals 16 residues. DNA of the CDR3: TGTGCCAGCTCACCTGCCCAGGGGGCGACTAATGAAAAACTGTTTTTT. Protein sequence: CASSPAQGATNEKLFF.

The chain is built from TRBV13 and TRBJ1-1, with TRBD1 matching 9 bases. The V segment lost 5 bases and the J segment 4 bases; nucleotides outside the gene matches: 2. This CDR3 comprises 13 residues. Germline V gene data show CDR1 as PRHDT and CDR2 as FYEKMQ (reference sequence). This CDR3 is CASSRDRATEAFF. CDR3 bases: TGTGCCAGCAGCCGGGACAGGGCCACTGAAGCTTTCTTT.